This entry lists 14 T cell receptor beta chains sequenced from one sample in a study of shared clonotypes between healthy human individuals. Using immunoSEQ multiplex PCR, the repertoire was profiled, and TCRdb retains in-frame clones only, with some absent. The sample lists roughly 120,000 clones, approximately 70% occurring once. Sequenced: memory CD8+ T cells sorted from blood. This sample's subset: CD45RO+ cells pooled with CCR7-negative TemRA cells. These receptors all stem from a woman aged 25 to 39 in good health.

The chain carries TRBV6-1 and TRBJ1-4; D possibly corresponds to TRBD1 (5 bases). Germline CDR1 reads MNHNS; CDR2 reads SASEGT. Trimming cost V 4 bases and J 4 bases, with 13 bases left between them. The CDR3 spans 15 residues. The CDR3 sequence is CASSAPGRINEKLFF. The CDR3 DNA reads as TGTGCCAGCAGTGCCCCGGGACGGATTAATGAAAAACTGTTTTTT.

This chain's CDR3 is CASSPRQTSGQAYETQYF. Written as DNA, the CDR3 is TGTGCCAGTAGTCCAAGACAGACTAGCGGCCAGGCGTATGAGACCCAGTACTTC. This rearrangement joins TRBV19 to TRBJ2-5, with TRBD2 matching 9 bases. The CDR3 is 18 residues long. Trimming removed 5 bases from V and 5 bases from J; junction bases left unmatched: 18. Germline V gene lookup returns CDR1 LNHDA and CDR2 SQIVND (reference sequence). Full variable domain (rest looked up from reference TRBV19 and TRBJ2-5): DGGITQSPKYLFRKEGQNVTLSCEQNLNHDAMYWYRQDPGQGLRLIYYSQIVNDFQKGDIAEGYSVSREKKESFPLTVTSAQKNPTAFYLCASSPRQTSGQAYETQYFGPGTRLLVL.

This clone was detected only a few times. The CDR3 spells CASSGGTGGLEQYF. DNA for the CDR3: TGCGCCAGCAGCGGCGGGACAGGGGGTCTCGAGCAGTACTTC. This chain links TRBV5-1 with TRBJ2-7, with 11 bases lining up with TRBD1. V lost 4 bases, J lost 6 bases, and 6 bases stayed unmatched. The CDR3 length is 14 residues. Germline V CDR1 and CDR2: SGHRS, YFSETQ.

This rearrangement joins TRBV7-2 to TRBJ2-1, with 10 bases identical to TRBD2. The CDR3 runs 14 residues. The V gene end was trimmed by 2 bases and the J gene end by 10 bases; junction bases not matched to a gene: 5. CDR1 SGHTA and CDR2 FQGNSA come from the germline V gene. CDR3 in amino acids: CASSLLAGAAEQFF. The CDR3 nucleotides read TGTGCCAGCAGCTTACTAGCGGGAGCAGCGGAGCAGTTCTTC. Variable domain in full (rest from reference TRBV7-2 and TRBJ2-1): GAGVSQSPSNKVTEKGKDVELRCDPISGHTALYWYRQSLGQGLEFLIYFQGNSAPDKSGLPSDRFSAERTGGSVSTLTIQRTQQEDSAVYLCASSLLAGAAEQFFGPGTRLTVL.

The chain recombines TRBV2 with TRBJ2-7, with D perhaps matching TRBD2 (6 bases). CDR1 is SNHLY, CDR2 FYNNEI, per germline. This CDR3 is built from 18 residues. V shed 3 bases and J shed 12 bases, with 33 bases lying between them. The CDR3 is CASSDSPSETLFRPRGYF. The CDR3 nucleotides read TGTGCCAGCAGTGACAGTCCTAGCGAGACCTTATTCCGCCCCCGGGGGTACTTC.

This clone has more than one count but fewer than ten. The J gene is TRBJ2-6, the V gene TRBV7-8; D unresolved. The CDR3 covers 15 residues. V lost 4 bases to trimming and J lost 0 bases, with 7 bases between them. Germline V gives CDR1 SGHVS, CDR2 FQNEAQ. The CDR3 coding sequence is TGTGCCAGCAGCTCAGGCCCCTCTGGGGCCAACGTCCTGACTTTC. Translating it yields CASSSGPSGANVLTF. The full variable domain, in which reference TRBV7-8 and TRBJ2-6 provide the parts outside the CDR3, is GAGVSQSPRYKVAKRGQDVALRCDPISGHVSLFWYQQALGQGPEFLTYFQNEAQLDKSGLPSDRFFAERPEGSVSTLKIQRTQQEDSAVYLCASSSGPSGANVLTFGAGSRLTVL.

The chain recombines TRBV25-1 with TRBJ2-7; 7 nucleotides match TRBD2. Germline lookup yields CDR1 MGHDK and CDR2 SYGVNS. The CDR3 runs to 14 residues. The junction had 5 bases not matched to a gene; V was cut back by 1 base and J by 5 bases. Written as DNA, the CDR3 is TGTGCCAGCAGTGAATCGCGGGAGAAGAACGAGCAGTACTTC. Protein product: CASSESREKNEQYF.

This clone was recorded only once. CDR3 bases: TGTGCCACCAGCGGGAGTCGTGACTTCGGGGAGCAGTACTTC. Translation gives CATSGSRDFGEQYF. The gene calls are TRBV15 and TRBJ2-5; weak D call: TRBD2 (5 bases). The germline CDR1 and CDR2 sequences are LNHNV and YYDKDF (reference sequence). CDR3 size: 14 residues. V dropped 5 bases and J dropped 11 bases, with 21 bases sitting between them.

The V gene is TRBV15, the J gene TRBJ1-1; possibly TRBD1 for D (5 bases). This CDR3 is 12 amino acids long. Germline V gene data show CDR1 as LNHNV and CDR2 as YYDKDF (reference sequence). Trimming cost V 9 bases and J 8 bases, with 16 bases left between them. The CDR3 sequence is CATYGTPGEAFF. The CDR3, as DNA: TGTGCCACGTACGGGACTCCCGGCGAAGCTTTCTTT. The full variable domain, in which reference TRBV15 and TRBJ1-1 provide the parts outside the CDR3, is DAMVIQNPRYQVTQFGKPVTLSCSQTLNHNVMYWYQQKSSQAPKLLFHYYDKDFNNEADTPDNFQSRRPNTSFCFLDIRSPGLGDTAMYLCATYGTPGEAFFGQGTRLTVV.

This clone was picked up a small number of times. V and J are TRBV7-9 and TRBJ1-1, with unresolved D. Trimming left V 5 bases short and J 4 bases short, with 11 bases between. The CDR3 has 13 amino acids. The germline V gene has CDR1 SEHNR and CDR2 FQNEAQ (reference sequence). The CDR3: CASSRDVGTEAFF. DNA for the CDR3: TGTGCCAGCAGCCGCGATGTTGGCACTGAAGCTTTCTTT.

This chain links TRBV7-6 with TRBJ2-1, with 7 bases lining up with TRBD2. Germline lookup yields CDR1 SGHVS and CDR2 FNYEAQ. V shed 8 bases and J 0 bases; nucleotides not matched to a gene: 4. The CDR3 contains 14 residues. CDR3 region: CASGGSSSYNEQFF. The CDR3 nucleotides are TGTGCCAGCGGCGGGAGCAGCTCCTACAATGAGCAGTTCTTC.

In regard to this clone: Possible read error: a much larger clone is one base away. J is TRBJ2-5 and V is TRBV25-1; no definite D call. The DNA end is a closer match to TRBJ2-7, so the J assignment may be wrong. Germline CDR1 MGHDK, CDR2 SYGVNS. The CDR3 is 13 amino acids. CDR3: CASSEKGSYEQYF. Here the CDR3 DNA reads TGTGCCAGCAGTGAAAAGGGCTCCTACGAGCAGTACTTC.

The J gene is TRBJ2-4, the V gene TRBV6-6; 9 bases match TRBD1. Germline CDR1 is MNHNY and CDR2 is SVGAGI (reference sequence). The CDR3 has 13 amino acids. The trim removed 6 bases at V and 3 bases at J, leaving 0 bases unmatched. CDR3 DNA: TGTGCCAGCAGGGGACAGGGCAAAAACATTCAGTACTTC. Protein product: CASRGQGKNIQYF.

CDR3 coding DNA: TGTGCCAGTACGCCCTCAGGGGTAGAGCAGTACTTC. It codes for CASTPSGVEQYF. V usage is TRBV2 and J usage is TRBJ2-7; D is possibly TRBD1 (6 bases). The length of the CDR3 is 12 residues. The germline V and J ends were trimmed by 9 bases and 7 bases, with 16 bases remaining between them. The V gene's germline CDR1 is SNHLY and CDR2 FYNNEI.